This T cell receptor beta chain derives from a study of vaccination and CD4 T cells after COVID-19. Study-level information: The convalescent group had six males, four females, seven Caucasians, two Asians, one multiracial. Overlapping spike pools from SARS-CoV-2 and HCoV-NL63, HCoV-OC43 and HCoV-229E served as culture stimuli.

With respect to this clonotype: Antigen specificity is unknown.

Time point meaning: late sampling 161 to 241 days after vaccination in a few convalescent patients. Specified treatment: roughly ten-day PBMC culture with coronavirus spike peptide pools or control peptides (ViraFEST assay). The germline CDR1 and CDR2 sequences are DFQATT and SNEGSKA (reference sequence). This CDR3 region has 11 residues. V dropped 3 bases and J dropped 4 bases, with 6 bases sitting between them. Sequenced with the Oncomine TCR Beta short-read assay was DNA taken from cultured CD4+ T cells. TCRdb fed the PCR reads into MiXCR, producing one record per CDR3 protein. This table holds 20,000 to 25,000 distinct CDR3 sequences, around 37% found once.

This receptor was taken from a human donor who had recovered from COVID-19. Sequencing was performed on CD4+ T cells from blood, cultured in vitro, taken about 7 months after SARS-CoV-2 vaccination. The chain combines TRBV20-1 with TRBJ2-5; D gene uncertain. The CDR3 DNA follows: TGCAGTGCTAGTATTGGAGAGACCCAGTACTTC. This sequence encodes CSASIGETQYF.